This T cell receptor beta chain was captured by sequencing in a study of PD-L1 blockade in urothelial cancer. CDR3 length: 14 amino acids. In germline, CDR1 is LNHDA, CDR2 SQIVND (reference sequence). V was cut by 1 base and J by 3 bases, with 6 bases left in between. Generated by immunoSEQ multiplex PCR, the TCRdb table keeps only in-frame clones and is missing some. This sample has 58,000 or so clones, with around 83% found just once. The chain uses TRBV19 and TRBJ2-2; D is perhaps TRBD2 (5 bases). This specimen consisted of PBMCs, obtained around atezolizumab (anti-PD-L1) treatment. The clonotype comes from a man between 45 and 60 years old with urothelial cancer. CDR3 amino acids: CASSIGGDTGELFF. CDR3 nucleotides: TGTGCCAGTAGTATAGGGGGAGACACCGGGGAGCTGTTTTTT.